A selection of T cell receptor beta chains follows, all from one sample in a study of PD-L1 blockade in urothelial cancer. Sequenced by immunoSEQ multiplex PCR; TCRdb stores in-frame clones only, minus some. The sample holds around 100,000 clones; approximately 90% are singletons and the top ten take approximately 3.8%. The material sequenced was PBMCs, taken around atezolizumab (anti-PD-L1) treatment. The receptors were sampled from a man in his sixties with urothelial cancer. Each CDR3 is given with its conserved first and last residue. Each record gives: V gene, clone size, J gene, CDR3 protein. Clone size, where shown, is once, few, many, or a class for clones that have expanded.

TRBV27,NA,TRBJ1-2,CASSLFGAGGTGYTF
TRBV30,NA,TRBJ2-5,CAWSLLLQETQYF
TRBV7-2,NA,TRBJ2-3,CASSLVHIGTDTQYF
TRBV30,NA,TRBJ1-5,CAWSEQGGRNQPQHF
TRBV2,NA,TRBJ2-5,CASSTWDSTQETQYF
TRBV4-2,NA,TRBJ2-3,CASSQAGGGGTDTQYF
TRBV28,NA,TRBJ2-4,CASRLAGVVAKNIQYF
TRBV6-4,once,TRBJ2-3,CASRASANTDTQYF
TRBV11-1,NA,TRBJ2-4,CASSSLAGGPNIQYF
TRBV9,NA,TRBJ2-7,CASSVQGLGEQYF
TRBV7-2,NA,TRBJ2-5,CASSASVGTEQETQYF
TRBV4-2,NA,TRBJ2-5,CASSQVGLVGETQYF
TRBV27,NA,TRBJ2-1,CASSSTSGRTYNEQFF
TRBV5-1,few,TRBJ2-7,CASSLALAGSYEQYF
TRBV20-1,NA,TRBJ2-7,CSATPGYEQYF
TRBV5-1,NA,TRBJ2-5,CASSLAGGEETQYF
TRBV5-1,NA,TRBJ2-7,CASSLIPLYEQYF
TRBV7-7,NA,TRBJ2-2,CASSRNLQGVGTGELFF
TRBV5-1,NA,TRBJ2-3,CASSLETGGDTDTQYF
TRBV10-3,few,TRBJ2-3,CAISDRGFTDTQYF
TRBV7-7,NA,TRBJ2-5,CASSLVGGPQETQYF
TRBV6-1,once,TRBJ2-2,CASSVDRVLTGELFF
TRBV25-1,NA,TRBJ2-5,CASVDSGTGLSSQYF
TRBV10-1,NA,TRBJ1-1,CASSERAGGTEAFF
TRBV5-4,NA,TRBJ2-1,CASSSSASYNEQFF
TRBV7-2,NA,TRBJ1-1,CASSSQGYNTEAFF
TRBV4-3,NA,TRBJ1-1,CASSQPRTGAPNTEAFF
TRBV5-1,NA,TRBJ2-7,CASSSNRDRHYEQYF
TRBV5-4,NA,TRBJ2-7,CASSPGTGTWEQYF
TRBV7-8,NA,TRBJ1-1,CASSPRGGLNTEAFF
TRBV18,NA,TRBJ1-6,CASSDRDDSPLHF
TRBV7-2,NA,TRBJ2-1,CASKESGGASYNEQFF
TRBV5-1,NA,TRBJ2-1,CASSDPGQGANEQFF
TRBV7-2,NA,TRBJ2-3,CASSPTGVGDTQYF
TRBV28,NA,TRBJ2-2,CASRTTGNTGELFF
TRBV30,NA,TRBJ2-6,CAWEPQGSGANVLTF
TRBV7-9,once,TRBJ1-2,CASSLTGEDGYTF
TRBV6-1,NA,TRBJ2-7,CASSEAPSGAYEQYF
TRBV6-4,NA,TRBJ2-3,CASSDTSGGADTQYF
TRBV7-2,NA,TRBJ2-5,CASSFGTSGTQYF
TRBV5-8,NA,TRBJ1-2,CASSRGQGGYTF
TRBV6-5,NA,TRBJ2-7,CASSFDRPSSYEQYF
TRBV30,NA,TRBJ2-7,CAWSVLGGAGYEQYF
TRBV10-3,NA,TRBJ2-1,CAIRGTSPEQFF